Here is one T cell receptor (beta chain) with its context. Trimming pared 0 bases from V and 6 bases from J, leaving 10 bases between. CDR3 length: 14 residues. CDR1 LGHDT and CDR2 YNNKEL come from the germline V gene (reference sequence). The sample originates from a study of blood T cell repertoires in COVID-19. Assay used: immunoSEQ multiplex PCR; TCRdb lists only in-frame clones, some missing. The sample lists 260,000 or so clones; about 85% were seen once. The sequenced sample was PBMCs or T cells enriched from blood (not recorded which). The clonotype was recovered from a woman in her forties or fifties who had recovered from COVID-19. This rearrangement joins TRBV3-1 (or the pseudogene TRBV3-2) to TRBJ2-3, with D unresolved. CDR3 bases: TGTGCCAGCAGCCAAGATACTATCGCTGATACGCAGTATTTT. Translated: CASSQDTIADTQYF.